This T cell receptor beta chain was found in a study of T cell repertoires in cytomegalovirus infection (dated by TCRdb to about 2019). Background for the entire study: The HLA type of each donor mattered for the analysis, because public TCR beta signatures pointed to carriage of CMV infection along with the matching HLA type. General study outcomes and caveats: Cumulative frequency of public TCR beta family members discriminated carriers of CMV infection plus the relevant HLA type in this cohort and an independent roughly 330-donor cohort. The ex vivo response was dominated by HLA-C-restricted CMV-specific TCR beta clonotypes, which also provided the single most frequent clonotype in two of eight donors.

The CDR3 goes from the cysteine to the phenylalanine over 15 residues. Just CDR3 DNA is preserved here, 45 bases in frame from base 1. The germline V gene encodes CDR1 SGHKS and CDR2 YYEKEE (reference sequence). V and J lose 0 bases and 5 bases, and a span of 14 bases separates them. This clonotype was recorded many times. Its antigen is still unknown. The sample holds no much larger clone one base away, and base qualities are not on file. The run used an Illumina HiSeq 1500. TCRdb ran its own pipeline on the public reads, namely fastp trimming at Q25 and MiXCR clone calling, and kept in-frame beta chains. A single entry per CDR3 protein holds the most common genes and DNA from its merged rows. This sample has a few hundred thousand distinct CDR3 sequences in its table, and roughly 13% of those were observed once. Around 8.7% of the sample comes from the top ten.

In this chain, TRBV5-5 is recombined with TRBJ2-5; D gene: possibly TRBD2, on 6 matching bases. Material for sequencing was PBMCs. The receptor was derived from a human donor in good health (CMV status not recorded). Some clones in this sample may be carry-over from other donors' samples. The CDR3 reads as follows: CASSLEGGARETQYF. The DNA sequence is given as TGTGCCAGCAGCTTGGAGGGCGGGGCGCGTGAGACCCAGTACTTC.